This TCR beta chain was sequenced during a study of blood T cell repertoires in COVID-19 (dated by TCRdb to 2019 to 2021). In the study overall: Collaborator samples came from the United States, Italy and Spain and covered acute and convalescent phases of COVID-19. The prospective study material was composed of cDNA or gDNA derived from T cells, B-cell-depleted T cells, or PBMCs. Deeply sampled blood TCRbeta repertoires from subjects exposed to, actively infected with, or recovered from COVID-19 were included in the dataset. The repertoires were made available in a free public database intended to serve as a resource for research on the immune response to SARS-CoV-2. The samples were drawn from the first 160 participants of the ongoing ImmuneRACE study and from more than 1,000 subjects provided by 6 global collaborators. Nearly every sample came with metadata listing a de-identified subject ID, COVID-19 status, age in years and sex. Where available, HLA class I and class II types were obtained from metadata supplied by the sample provider rather than from assay-based typing. The full study reports these points: How much clinical and demographic metadata was included differed by source and by participant, and the metadata was provided uncurated.

TCRbeta CDR3 regions were amplified from genomic DNA by means of the immunoSEQ Assay, a bias-controlled multiplex PCR. In the paper's pipeline: Nucleated cell counts per sample were estimated from amplification of reference gene primers within the assay. To quantify the absolute abundance of each unique TCRbeta CDR3 rearrangement, sequence reads were collapsed and filtered. Productive Simpson clonality was computed per sample as the square root of Simpson's diversity index over productive rearrangements. TCRdb obtained this table from immuneACCESS and retained in-frame rearrangements with V and J assigned. These tables miss some clones; where compared with another copy, unresolved V genes account for less than half of the shortfall, and the remainder is unexplained. The DNA was the basis for D and trimming; V, J and clone size are from that table. The sample profile shows a few hundred thousand clones; around nine tenths of them were found once. Together, the top ten hold roughly 4.5% of the sample.

Regarding this clone: The target of this receptor is not known. No base qualities exist here, and no much larger clone lies one base off it.

Measured from the cysteine to the phenylalanine, the CDR3 is 18 residues long. The DNA shown is the 54-base CDR3, in frame from base 1. V trim: 3 bases; J trim: 0 bases; unmatched bases: 11. CDR1 and CDR2 were assigned from the germline V gene as SGHDN and FVKESK. Participants in the prospective study were aged about 18 to 89 years, lived in 20 to 25 United States geographic areas, and enrolled through a virtual design. In the prospective study, cohorts were assigned on the basis of participant-reported clinical history obtained from a screening survey and a study questionnaire. A participant counted as exposed if, within 2 weeks of entering the study, that participant had been in contact with someone who had a PCR-confirmed or clinician-diagnosed COVID-19 case. In the prospective study, whole blood, serum and a nasopharyngeal or oropharyngeal swab were collected from each participant by mobile phlebotomists. Additional blood draws and questionnaires over a 2-month period could optionally be provided by prospective study participants. Prospective study blood samples were shipped either frozen or at room temperature before DNA extraction.

Specimen: PBMCs or T cells enriched from blood (not recorded which). This sequence uses TRBV14 and TRBJ1-3, with 7 bases matching TRBD1. This TCR came from a woman aged 30 to 39 who had been exposed to COVID-19. The DNA reads TGTGCCAGCAGCCAGCCTGGGAGGACAGGACTCTCTGGAAACACCATATATTTT. Translated, it reads CASSQPGRTGLSGNTIYF.